The rows below give T cell receptor beta chains drawn from one sample of a study of tumor-infiltrating lymphocytes in primary liver carcinoma. Via MiXCR, TCRdb re-called the multiplex PCR reads, giving one row per CDR3 protein. The sample lists 80,000 or so distinct CDR3 sequences, roughly two thirds seen once, with about 28% in the top ten. The sample comprised tumor-adjacent normal liver tissue. These receptors were obtained from a man aged 35 to 55 with primary liver carcinoma and hepatitis B virus infection. Both conserved end residues are part of each CDR3. D genes are given only for firm matches. Clone size is not always given. Where it is, it says once, few, many or a class for expanded clones.

>TRBV10-3|NA|TRBJ2-1|NA
TGTACCATCAGCAGCCCAGGGAACAATGAGCAATTCTTC
CTISSPGNNEQFF
>TRBV11-2|NA|TRBJ2-5|TRBD2
TGTGCTAGCGACTTAGATCCGTGGTCTAGCGGGAGAGGAGAGACCCAGTACTTC
CASDLDPWSSGRGETQYF
>TRBV6-5|NA|TRBJ2-7|TRBD2
TGTGCCAGCCGTTCTTCAGCGGGAGTGGGCGAGCAGTACTTC
CASRSSAGVGEQYF
>TRBV7-9|NA|TRBJ2-7|NA
TGTGCCAGCAGCTTACAAGCCAACGAGCAGTGCTTC
CASSLQANEQCF
>TRBV28|many|TRBJ2-1|NA
TGTGCCAGCAGCCCCCCTCCCAGCTCCTACAATGAGCAGTTCTTC
CASSPPPSSYNEQFF
>TRBV14|NA|TRBJ2-7|NA
TGTGCCAGCAGCCATTTAGGACAGAGTACCTACGAGCAGTACTTC
CASSHLGQSTYEQYF
>TRBV6-1|NA|TRBJ2-2|TRBD2
TGTGTCAGCGGGGGTCTAGCGGTGACCGAGGAGCTGTTTTTT
CVSGGLAVTEELFF
>TRBV4-2|large|TRBJ2-2|TRBD1
TGTGCCAGCAGCACAGGGGGTTACACCGGGGAGCTGTTTTTT
CASSTGGYTGELFF
>TRBV10-2|NA|TRBJ1-2|NA
TGCGCCAGCAGTGAAATCATTAACTATGGCTACACCTTC
CASSEIINYGYTF
>TRBV7-9|few|TRBJ2-5|NA
TGTGCCAGCAGCCCCCAGAGGAGGAACCAAGAGACCCAGTACTTC
CASSPQRRNQETQYF
>TRBV11-3|NA|TRBJ2-7|NA
TGTGCCAGCAGCGCCGGGAGATCAACGGGCGAGCAGTACTTC
CASSAGRSTGEQYF
>TRBV29-1|NA|TRBJ2-7|NA
TGCAGCGTACGCCCTTCCAGGGTCAAGTCCTACAAGCCGTACTTC
CSVRPSRVKSYKPYF
>TRBV6-2/TRBV6-3|NA|TRBJ1-1|TRBD1
TGTGCCAGCAGACGAGCCGACAGGGGGGAGAACACTGAAGCTTGTTTT
CASRRADRGENTEACF
>TRBV4-1|NA|TRBJ1-2|NA
TGCGCCAGCAGCCAAGGAGGGGTATACGGCTTCACCTTT
CASSQGGVYGFTF
>TRBV28|few|TRBJ2-5|NA
TGTGCCAGCAGAAAACAGGGTCCAGAGACCCAGTACTTC
CASRKQGPETQYF
>TRBV11-2|NA|TRBJ2-5|TRBD2
TGTGCCACCAGCTTAGATCCGTGGTCTAGCGGGAGAAGAGAGACCCAATACTTC
CATSLDPWSSGRRETQYF
>TRBV6-1|NA|TRBJ2-1|TRBD2
TGTGCCAGCAGTCCCTACCCGGGACTAGCGAATGAGCAGTTCTTC
CASSPYPGLANEQFF
>TRBV4-3|many|TRBJ2-1|TRBD2
TGCGCCAGCAGCCAAGAGGCGGGGGTCGAGCAGTTCTTC
CASSQEAGVEQFF
>TRBV7-8|NA|TRBJ2-1|NA
TGTGCCAGCAGCTCTGACTTCGGCGGTACCTACATTAAGCACTTCTTC
CASSSDFGGTYIKHFF
>TRBV4-2|many|TRBJ2-7|TRBD1
TGTGCCAGCAGCGAGAGGGTGGGGGACAGCTACGAGCAGTACTTC
CASSERVGDSYEQYF
>TRBV6-1|NA|TRBJ2-7|TRBD2
TGTGCCAGCAGAGCCCTTTCTGGAATAGCGGGAAGATTCTCCTACGAGTATTACTTC
CASRALSGIAGRFSYEYYF
>TRBV28|many|TRBJ2-7|TRBD2
TGTGCCAGCATCCGTAGCGGGAGGTTTTACGAGCAGTACTTC
CASIRSGRFYEQYF
>TRBV29-1|NA|TRBJ1-2|NA
TGCAGCGTTGGAGATCTTACGTCGGGGTTGCGGGGCTATGGCTACACCTTC
CSVGDLTSGLRGYGYTF
>TRBV4-1|few|TRBJ2-1|NA
TGTGCCCGCAGCCAAACGTTTGGTGAGCAGTTCTTC
CARSQTFGEQFF
>TRBV11-2|NA|TRBJ2-3|TRBD2
TGTGCCAGCAACTTACCAGCTAGCGGACCTCCGGTGCAGTATTTT
CASNLPASGPPVQYF
>TRBV10-3|few|TRBJ1-2|NA
TGTGCCATCAGTGAGTCCTCAGCAGCAAACGACTATGGCTACACCTTC
CAISESSAANDYGYTF
>TRBV11-2|NA|TRBJ2-3|NA
TGTGCCGGCAGCTTCTACAGGGATAGCACAGATACGCAGTATTTT
CAGSFYRDSTDTQYF